Described below is a single TCR beta chain sequence and its context. This record belongs to a study of blood T cell repertoires in COVID-19. Turning to the study itself: The cDNA or gDNA used as material had been derived from T cells, B-cell-depleted T cells, or PBMCs.

This CDR3 spans 21 amino acids. Germline V gene sequence: CDR1 KGHSH, CDR2 LQKENI. V trimming: 6 bases; J trimming: 0 bases; junction bases outside the gene matches: 19. Study processing details: Using reference gene primer amplification, nucleated cell counts were estimated. TCRdb's table, derived via immunoSEQ multiplex PCR, lists solely in-frame clones and lacks some. That table is the source of V, J and clone size, and D and trimming were worked out from the DNA. The repertoire consists of 50,000 to 55,000 clones, with just over 85% occurring once and the leading ten covering under 3.5%. The chain carries TRBV18 and TRBJ2-6, with TRBD1 matching 8 bases. Sequencing was performed on peripheral blood. This clonotype was obtained from a man older than 75 with acute or convalescent COVID-19. CDR3: CASSYVRTGRPGSSGANVLTF. The CDR3 DNA reads TGTGCCAGCTCGTACGTCCGGACAGGGCGCCCAGGGAGCTCTGGGGCCAACGTCCTGACTTTC.